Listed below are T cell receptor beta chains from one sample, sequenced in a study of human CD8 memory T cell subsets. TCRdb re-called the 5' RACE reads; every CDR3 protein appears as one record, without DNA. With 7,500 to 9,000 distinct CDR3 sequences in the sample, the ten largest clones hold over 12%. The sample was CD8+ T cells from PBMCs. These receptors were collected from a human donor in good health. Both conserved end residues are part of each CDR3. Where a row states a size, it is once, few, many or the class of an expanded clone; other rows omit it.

CASSMTTSGGPQETQYF	TRBJ2-5	TRBV19	medium-sized
CASSLAGEYHNEQFF	TRBJ2-1	TRBV5-6	-
CASSLGLGQGTYNEQFF	TRBJ2-1	TRBV27	-
CAIRAPNTLGSSGNTIYF	TRBJ1-3	TRBV10-3	medium-sized
CASSSSTMPGTGDHEQFF	TRBJ2-1	TRBV13	medium-sized
CASSQTLAGWTGELFF	TRBJ2-2	TRBV7-9	-
CASSFLAGEETQYF	TRBJ2-5	TRBV7-6	-
CASSSGTGFSGYEQYF	TRBJ2-7	TRBV7-2	medium-sized
CASSRRGGLYEQYF	TRBJ2-7	TRBV27	-
CASSQASGGGANEQFF	TRBJ2-1	TRBV4-2	-
CAWSGDRNQETQYF	TRBJ2-5	TRBV30	-
CSAETDSGNTIYF	TRBJ1-3	TRBV29-1	-
CASSLTFTIHRTDTQYF	TRBJ2-3	TRBV7-9	-
CSARDGRGSYEQYF	TRBJ2-7	TRBV20-1	-
CASSQGRQGAYEQYF	TRBJ2-7	TRBV4-3	-
CASSHPGQPQHF	TRBJ1-5	TRBV19	medium-sized
CASSRGPAENEQFF	TRBJ2-1	TRBV7-9	-
CASSEGGGEPRYETQYF	TRBJ2-5	TRBV2	-
CASSIGGEKETQYF	TRBJ2-5	TRBV19	-
CASSLAGTGSTGELFF	TRBJ2-2	TRBV7-7	-
CATSDFKQVPNTGELFF	TRBJ2-2	TRBV24-1	-
CASRRQGPQETQYF	TRBJ2-5	TRBV27	-
CASGGLADYEQYF	TRBJ2-7	TRBV2	-
CASSQTRNRGGISYEQYF	TRBJ2-7	TRBV4-3	-
CASSQERLAGQETQYF	TRBJ2-5	TRBV4-3	-
CASSRTSGQADTQYF	TRBJ2-3	TRBV6-4	-
CASSSGTQYSNQPQHF	TRBJ1-5	TRBV7-2	-
CASSDSRTSGGRQETQYF	TRBJ2-5	TRBV6-4	-
CASSPQPASGTSYEQYF	TRBJ2-7	TRBV18	-
CASSQDFNREVDTQYF	TRBJ2-3	TRBV4-2	-
CASSLSTGGMSTDTQYF	TRBJ2-3	TRBV7-6	-
CAISPSGANVLTF	TRBJ2-6	TRBV10-3	-